This TCR beta chain was sequenced for a study of PD-1 blockade in classical Hodgkin lymphoma. In the study overall: Once every 2 weeks, patients received intravenous nivolumab at 3 mg/kg. Regarding the study as a whole: TCR diversity rose significantly by C4D1 in CD4+ but not CD8+ cells.

Turning to this clone: Its antigen is currently unknown.

Using immunoSEQ multiplex PCR, the repertoire was profiled, and TCRdb retains in-frame clones only, with some absent. Of 57,000 or so clones listed, roughly 87% were seen once; the top ten hold around 8.1%. Time point reported: cycle 4 day 1 (C4D1), after more than five weeks of nivolumab. The patients all showed relapse after autologous stem cell transplantation, while their brentuximab vedotin exposure varied. Sequencing used peripheral blood mononuclear cells (PBMCs), obtained before the fourth cycle of nivolumab. The source of this sequence is a human donor with classical Hodgkin lymphoma.

The CDR3 region is CASSLVGGSSYEQYF. In DNA, the CDR3 is TGCGCCAGCAGCTTGGTCGGGGGGAGCTCCTACGAGCAGTACTTC. The rearrangement joins TRBV5-1 to TRBJ2-7; TRBD2 matches at 7 bases. The CDR3 consists of 15 residues. V gave up 0 bases and J gave up 0 bases; unmatched junction bases: 3. The germline CDR1 and CDR2 sequences are SGHRS and YFSETQ.